The present entry profiles one T cell receptor beta chain with its context. Its specificity is unknown. Sequenced by immunoSEQ multiplex PCR; TCRdb stores in-frame clones only, minus some. The sample includes some 70,000 clones, 65% to 90% of them seen just once. This entry belongs to a study of OX40 agonist ivuxolimab in advanced cancers. Study-wide findings and caveats: Circulating CD4+ and CD8+ T cells showed clonal expansion by week 6 at 0.1 to 3.0 mg/kg.

This CDR3 comprises 12 residues. Germline V gene sequence: CDR1 SGHKS, CDR2 YYEKEE (reference sequence). The V and J ends lost 0 bases and 2 bases respectively, with 3 bases between them. The TCR comes from an adult with an advanced solid tumor such as melanoma, head and neck, liver or kidney cancer. Material: CD4+ or CD8+ T cells sorted from blood, obtained in a trial of the OX40 agonist ivuxolimab. This chain uses TRBV5-5 with TRBJ2-7; the D is unclear. The CDR3 DNA reads as TGTGCCAGCAGCTTGGGGGCCTACGAGCAGTACTTC. Protein sequence: CASSLGAYEQYF.